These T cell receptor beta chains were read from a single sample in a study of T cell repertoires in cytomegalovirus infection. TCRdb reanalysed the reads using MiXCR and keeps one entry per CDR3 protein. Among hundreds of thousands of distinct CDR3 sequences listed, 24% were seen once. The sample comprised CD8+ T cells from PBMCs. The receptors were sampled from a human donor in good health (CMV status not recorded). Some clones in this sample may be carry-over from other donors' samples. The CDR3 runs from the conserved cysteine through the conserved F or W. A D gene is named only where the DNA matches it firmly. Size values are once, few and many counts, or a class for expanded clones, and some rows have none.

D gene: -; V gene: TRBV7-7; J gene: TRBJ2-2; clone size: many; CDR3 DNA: TGTGCTAGCAGCTTAAGTCAGAACACCGGGGAGCTGTTTTTT; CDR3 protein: CASSLSQNTGELFF
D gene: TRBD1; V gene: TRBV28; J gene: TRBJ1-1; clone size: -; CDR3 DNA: TGTGCCAGCAGCTCCCTTTGGGACAGGGGGAATAGACCGTCTGAAGCTTTCTTT; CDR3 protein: CASSSLWDRGNRPSEAFF
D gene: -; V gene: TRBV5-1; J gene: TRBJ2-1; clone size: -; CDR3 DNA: TGCGCCAGCAGACGAACGGGCCTCCAAGTCACCTACAATGAGCAGTTCTTC; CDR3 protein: CASRRTGLQVTYNEQFF
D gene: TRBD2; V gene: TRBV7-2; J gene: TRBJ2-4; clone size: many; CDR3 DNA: TGTGCCAGCAGCTTAGAAGGCGGGGGGGCGATCGGGGAAAACATTCAGTACTTC; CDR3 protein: CASSLEGGGAIGENIQYF
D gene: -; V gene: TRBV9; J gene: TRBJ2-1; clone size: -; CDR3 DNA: TGTGCCAGCAGCCCTCAGGGGGGCTGGAATGAGCAGTTCTTC; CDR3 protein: CASSPQGGWNEQFF
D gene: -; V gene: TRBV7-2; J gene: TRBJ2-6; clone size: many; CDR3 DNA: TGTGCCAGCAGCTTAAGGGTAACTGGGGCCAACGTCCTGACTTTC; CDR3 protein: CASSLRVTGANVLTF
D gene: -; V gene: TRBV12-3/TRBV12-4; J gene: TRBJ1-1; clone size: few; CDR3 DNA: TGTGCCAGCACGATGCCCGGGCCCGAATTCAACACTGAAGCTTTCTTT; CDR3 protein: CASTMPGPEFNTEAFF
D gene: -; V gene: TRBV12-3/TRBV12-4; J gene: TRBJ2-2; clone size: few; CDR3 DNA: TGTGCCAGCAGTTTAGGCAGGCTCCTTCTAAACGGGGAGCTGTTTTTT; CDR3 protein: CASSLGRLLLNGELFF
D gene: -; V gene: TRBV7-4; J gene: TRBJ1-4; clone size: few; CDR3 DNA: TGTGCCAGCAGTTACCCCCCTCATGAAAAACTGTTTTTT; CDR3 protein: CASSYPPHEKLFF
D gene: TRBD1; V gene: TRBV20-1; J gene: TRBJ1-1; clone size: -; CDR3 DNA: TGCAGTGCTATGGGGACAGGAGGTTTTAATTTCTTT; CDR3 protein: CSAMGTGGFNFF
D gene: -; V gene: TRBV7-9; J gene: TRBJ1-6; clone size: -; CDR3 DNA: TGTGCCAGCAGCCCTAGTAGGGGCCTCGGATCACCCCTCCACTTT; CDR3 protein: CASSPSRGLGSPLHF
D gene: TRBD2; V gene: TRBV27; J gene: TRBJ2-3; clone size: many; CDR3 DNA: TGTGCCAGCAGTTTGGGCGGGGGGCACACAGATACGCAGTATTTT; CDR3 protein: CASSLGGGHTDTQYF
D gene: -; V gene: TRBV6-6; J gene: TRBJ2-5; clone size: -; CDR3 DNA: TGTGCCAGCAGCCTTGACGGACAGCACCAAGAGACCCAGTACTTC; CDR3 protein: CASSLDGQHQETQYF
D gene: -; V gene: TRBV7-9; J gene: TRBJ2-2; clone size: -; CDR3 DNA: TGTGCCAGCAGCTCCACGGACGGGGCAGGGGAGCTGTTTTTT; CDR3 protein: CASSSTDGAGELFF
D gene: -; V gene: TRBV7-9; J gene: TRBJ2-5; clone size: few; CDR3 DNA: TGTGCCAGCAGCCCCTTGGGGGCCGGCCAAGAGACCCAGTACTTC; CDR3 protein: CASSPLGAGQETQYF
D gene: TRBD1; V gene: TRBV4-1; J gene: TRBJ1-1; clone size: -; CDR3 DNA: TGTGCCAGCAGCCAAGATTTTCGGGACAGACATATGAACACTGAAGCTTTCTTT; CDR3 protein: CASSQDFRDRHMNTEAFF
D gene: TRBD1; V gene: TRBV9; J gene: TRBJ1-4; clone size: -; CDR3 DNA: TGTGCCAGCAGCGCCGGGACAGGCTTGGGAAAACTGTTTTTT; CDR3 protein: CASSAGTGLGKLFF
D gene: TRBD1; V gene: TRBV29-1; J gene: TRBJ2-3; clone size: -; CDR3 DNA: TGCAGCGTTGAAAACAGGGGGGCCTATGATACGCAGTATTTT; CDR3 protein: CSVENRGAYDTQYF
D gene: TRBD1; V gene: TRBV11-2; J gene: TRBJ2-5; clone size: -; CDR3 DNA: TGTGCCAGCAGCTTAGGGCAGGGGGCAGGACGGACCCAGTACTTC; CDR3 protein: CASSLGQGAGRTQYF
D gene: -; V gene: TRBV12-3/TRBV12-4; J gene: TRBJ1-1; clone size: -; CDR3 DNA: TGTGCCAGCAGTCCCAGGGCACTGGGGAACACTGAAGCTTTCTTT; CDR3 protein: CASSPRALGNTEAFF
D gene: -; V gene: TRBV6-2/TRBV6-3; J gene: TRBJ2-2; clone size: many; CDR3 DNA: TGTGCCAGCAGTTACTCTAGGGGGGGTCCCTCGAACACCGGGGAGCTGTTTTTT; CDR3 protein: CASSYSRGGPSNTGELFF
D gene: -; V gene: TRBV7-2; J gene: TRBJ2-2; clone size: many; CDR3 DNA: TGTGCCAGCAGCTTAGCCCTATCGCAGGCGTCTTCCACCGGGGAGCTGTTTTTT; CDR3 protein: CASSLALSQASSTGELFF
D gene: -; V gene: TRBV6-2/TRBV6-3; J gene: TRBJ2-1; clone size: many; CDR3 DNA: TGTGCCAGCAGTTTGGGGGTTCCTTCCTACAATGAGCAGTTCTTC; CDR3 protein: CASSLGVPSYNEQFF
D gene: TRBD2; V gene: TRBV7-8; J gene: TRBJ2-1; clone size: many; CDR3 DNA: TGTGCCAGCAGCCTCCCCCGCGAGACTAGCGGGGGGGAAGGTGAGCAGTTCTTC; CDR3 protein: CASSLPRETSGGEGEQFF
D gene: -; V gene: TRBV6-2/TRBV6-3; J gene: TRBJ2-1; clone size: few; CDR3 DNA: TGTGCCATCGGCGGTCATGAGCAGTTCTTC; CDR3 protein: CAIGGHEQFF
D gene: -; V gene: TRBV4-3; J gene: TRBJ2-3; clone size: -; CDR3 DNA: TGCGCCAGCAGCCAAGATCTCGGACTGAACACAGATACGCAGTATTTT; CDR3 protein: CASSQDLGLNTDTQYF
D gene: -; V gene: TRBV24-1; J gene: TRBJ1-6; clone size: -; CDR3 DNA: TGTGCCACCAGTGAACCCGGGGGCGGGGATTCACCCCTCCACTTT; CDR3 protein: CATSEPGGGDSPLHF
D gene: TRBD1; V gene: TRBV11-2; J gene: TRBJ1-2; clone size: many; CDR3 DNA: TGTGCCAGCAGCCAGACAGGGGCAGGGTATGGCTACACCTTC; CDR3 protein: CASSQTGAGYGYTF
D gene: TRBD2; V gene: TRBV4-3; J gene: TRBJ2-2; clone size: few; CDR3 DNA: TGCGCCAGCAGCCAATCAGGACTAGCTCTTTTAACACCGATAGGGGAGCTGTTTTTT; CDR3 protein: CASSQSGLALLTPIGELFF
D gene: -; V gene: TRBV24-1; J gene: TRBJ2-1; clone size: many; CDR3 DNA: TGTGCCACCAGTGACCGACAGGGCGGGAGGTCCTACAATGAGCAGTTCTTC; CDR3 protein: CATSDRQGGRSYNEQFF
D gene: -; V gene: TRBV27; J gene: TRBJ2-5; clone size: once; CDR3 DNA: TGTGCCAGCGTCGGGGGGCGCGAGGAGACCCAGTACTTC; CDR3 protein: CASVGGREETQYF
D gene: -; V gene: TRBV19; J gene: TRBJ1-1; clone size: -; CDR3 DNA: TGTGCCAGCACAATTAATGGGGGGAGCACTGAAGCTTTCTTT; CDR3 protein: CASTINGGSTEAFF
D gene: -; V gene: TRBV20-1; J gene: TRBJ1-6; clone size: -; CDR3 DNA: TGCAGTGCTAGAGATCTGGAAAGCTCCTATAATTCACCCCTCCACTTT; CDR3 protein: CSARDLESSYNSPLHF
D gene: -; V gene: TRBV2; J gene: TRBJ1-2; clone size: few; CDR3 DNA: TGTGCTACCTTGGGACGGAAGAGCCCTGATGGCTACACCTTC; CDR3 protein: CATLGRKSPDGYTF
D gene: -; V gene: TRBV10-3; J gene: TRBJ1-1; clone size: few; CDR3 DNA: TGTGCCATCAGGGAACCGGGACCCAACACTGAAGCTTTCTTT; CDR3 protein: CAIREPGPNTEAFF
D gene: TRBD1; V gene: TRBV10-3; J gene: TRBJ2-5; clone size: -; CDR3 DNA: TGTGCCATCAGGACGGACAGGGGCGGGACCCAGTACTTC; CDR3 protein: CAIRTDRGGTQYF
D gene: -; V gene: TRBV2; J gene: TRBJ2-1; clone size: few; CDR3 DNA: TGTGCCAGCAGTGAGGGACCCCCCGCCAATGAGCAGTTCTTC; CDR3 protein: CASSEGPPANEQFF
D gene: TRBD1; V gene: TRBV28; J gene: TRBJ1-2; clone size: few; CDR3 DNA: TGTGCCAGCAGTTTGACAGGGAAAATGGGCTATGGCTACACCTTC; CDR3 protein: CASSLTGKMGYGYTF
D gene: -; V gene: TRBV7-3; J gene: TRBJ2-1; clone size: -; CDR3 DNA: TGTGCCAGCAGCCTAAAACCCTATGGGGGCCACAATGAGCAGTTCTTC; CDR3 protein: CASSLKPYGGHNEQFF
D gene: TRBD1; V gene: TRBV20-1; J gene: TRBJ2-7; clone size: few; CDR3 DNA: TGCAGTGCTAGAGCACAGGGGCTCTCCTACGAGCAGTACTTC; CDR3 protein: CSARAQGLSYEQYF
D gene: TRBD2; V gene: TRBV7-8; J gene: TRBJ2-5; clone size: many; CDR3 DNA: TGTGCCAGCAGCTTAATTTTTCGTGGGCGCGGGGGGACCCAGTACTTC; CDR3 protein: CASSLIFRGRGGTQYF
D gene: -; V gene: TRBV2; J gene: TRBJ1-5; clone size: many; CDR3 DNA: TGTGCCAGCAGGGAAATTTATAGCAATCAGCCCCAGCATTTT; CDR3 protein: CASREIYSNQPQHF
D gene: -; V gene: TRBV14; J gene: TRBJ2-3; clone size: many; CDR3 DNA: TGTGCCAGCAGCCTACAGCCAGATACGCAGTATTTT; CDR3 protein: CASSLQPDTQYF
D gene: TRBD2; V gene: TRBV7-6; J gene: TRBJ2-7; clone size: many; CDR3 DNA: TGTGCCAGCAGCTTAGACGGTAGCGGGGCCTACGAGCAGTACTTC; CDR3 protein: CASSLDGSGAYEQYF
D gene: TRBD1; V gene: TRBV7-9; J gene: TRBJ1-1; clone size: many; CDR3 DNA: TGTGCCAGCAGCGCTAGACTGGGGGGGACAGGAGGCAACACTGAAGCTTTCTTT; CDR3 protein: CASSARLGGTGGNTEAFF
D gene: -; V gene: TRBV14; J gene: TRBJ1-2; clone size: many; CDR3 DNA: TGTGCCAGCAGCCCCGGCGCCCTTCAGGGCTACACCTTC; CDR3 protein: CASSPGALQGYTF
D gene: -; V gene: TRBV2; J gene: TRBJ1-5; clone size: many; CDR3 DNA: TGTGCCAGCAGTGACAGGACCTCCAATCAGCCCCAGCATTTT; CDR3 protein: CASSDRTSNQPQHF